These T cell receptor beta chains were read from a single sample in a study of a mutant IDH1 vaccine in newly diagnosed glioma. Clones were sequenced by immunoSEQ multiplex PCR, and TCRdb holds only the in-frame ones, with some missing. Among 60,000 to 75,000 clones listed, roughly 86% were seen once. These TCRs are of unknown antigen specificity. The material sequenced was PBMCs, taken from a glioma patient whose treatment included an IDH1 peptide vaccine. All receptors come from a man under 40 with glioma. Both conserved end residues are part of each CDR3. D genes are given only for firm matches. The size field is filled for only some rows; it gives once, few, many or a size class.

D | J | size | V | CDR3 | DNA
- | TRBJ2-6 | - | TRBV5-6 | CASTSLTSGANVLTF | TGTGCCAGCACATCTCTGACCTCTGGGGCCAACGTCCTGACTTTC
TRBD2 | TRBJ2-3 | - | TRBV5-4 | CASSQDLRELGTDTQYF | TGTGCCAGCAGCCAAGATTTGCGGGAGTTGGGCACAGATACGCAGTATTTT
- | TRBJ2-7 | - | TRBV27 | CASSRPSSYEQYF | TGTGCCAGCAGTCGACCCAGCTCCTACGAGCAGTACTTC
- | TRBJ1-2 | - | TRBV4-1 | CASSHVGSREVYGYTF | TGCGCCAGCAGCCACGTGGGCAGCAGGGAAGTCTATGGCTACACCTTC
TRBD1 | TRBJ1-2 | - | TRBV28 | CASSHGQVQWNGYTF | TGTGCCAGCAGTCACGGACAGGTGCAATGGAATGGCTACACCTTC
- | TRBJ1-4 | - | TRBV9 | CASSPGGSGGRGLEKLFF | TGTGCCAGCAGCCCTGGCGGGTCCGGGGGCAGGGGCCTCGAAAAACTGTTTTTT
TRBD1 | TRBJ2-2 | - | TRBV28 | CASSYDRAWNTGELFF | TGTGCCAGCAGTTACGACAGGGCGTGGAACACCGGGGAGCTGTTTTTT
- | TRBJ2-3 | once | TRBV7-3 | CASSPTGLGTDTQYF | TGTGCCAGCAGTCCGACCGGGTTGGGGACAGATACGCAGTATTTT
- | TRBJ2-7 | - | TRBV7-9 | CASSLNWGEQYF | TGTGCCAGCAGCTTAAATTGGGGCGAGCAGTACTTC
- | TRBJ2-6 | - | TRBV2 | CASTLDSGANVLTF | TGTGCCAGCACCCTGGATTCTGGGGCCAACGTCCTGACTTTC
- | TRBJ1-3 | - | TRBV10-3 | CAISETRVDSGNTIYF | TGTGCCATCAGTGAGACCCGGGTTGATTCTGGAAACACCATATATTTT
- | TRBJ2-3 | - | TRBV9 | CASSVGLDTDTQYF | TGTGCCAGCAGCGTAGGGCTAGACACAGATACGCAGTATTTT
- | TRBJ2-7 | - | TRBV29-1 | CSGSTGAYEQYF | TGCAGCGGATCAACCGGGGCCTACGAGCAGTACTTC